A selection of T cell receptor beta chains follows, all from one sample in a study of cytomegalovirus exposure and HLA in healthy donors. Produced via immunoSEQ multiplex PCR; TCRdb's table is partial and in-frame only. The data hold about 90,000 clones, with approximately 88% observed a single time. The sequencing input was PBMCs. Receptors originate from a woman aged 18 to 35 in good health and CMV-seropositive. The CDR3 runs from the conserved cysteine through the conserved F or W. Each record gives: J gene, clone size, V gene, CDR3 length, D gene, CDR3 protein, CDR3 DNA. D genes are given only for firm matches. For some rows the clone size is stated as once, few or many, or as a class when expanded; others skip it.

j_gene: TRBJ2-7
abundance: NA
v_gene: TRBV27
len: 13
d_gene: NA
CDR3aa: CASSLGQGNEQYF
CDR3nt: TGTGCCAGCAGTTTAGGCCAGGGCAACGAGCAGTACTTC

j_gene: TRBJ2-7
abundance: NA
v_gene: TRBV7-8
len: 14
d_gene: NA
CDR3aa: CASSLAKGTYEQYF
CDR3nt: TGTGCCAGCAGCTTAGCGAAGGGGACCTACGAGCAGTACTTC

j_gene: TRBJ1-1
abundance: NA
v_gene: TRBV28
len: 15
d_gene: TRBD1
CDR3aa: CASSLLGTGNTEAFF
CDR3nt: TGTGCCAGCAGCCTATTGGGGACAGGGAACACTGAAGCTTTCTTT

j_gene: TRBJ1-5
abundance: NA
v_gene: TRBV30
len: 15
d_gene: NA
CDR3aa: CAWSRRLPSNQPQHF
CDR3nt: TGTGCCTGGAGTCGCAGGTTACCTTCCAATCAGCCCCAGCATTTT

j_gene: TRBJ2-3
abundance: NA
v_gene: TRBV4-2
len: 19
d_gene: TRBD2
CDR3aa: CASNQYVQRGAGGTDTQYF
CDR3nt: TGTGCCAGCAACCAATACGTCCAGCGGGGGGCGGGAGGCACAGATACGCAGTATTTT

j_gene: TRBJ2-2
abundance: NA
v_gene: TRBV4-1
len: 14
d_gene: TRBD1
CDR3aa: CASSQPTGRRELFF
CDR3nt: TGCGCCAGCAGCCAACCGACAGGGCGGCGGGAGCTGTTTTTT

j_gene: TRBJ2-7
abundance: NA
v_gene: TRBV27
len: 14
d_gene: TRBD2
CDR3aa: CASSLRGGRYEQYF
CDR3nt: TGTGCCAGCAGTCTCCGGGGGGGAAGGTACGAGCAGTACTTC

j_gene: TRBJ1-6
abundance: once
v_gene: TRBV10-3
len: 13
d_gene: TRBD1
CDR3aa: CAIFTGGLSPLHF
CDR3nt: TGTGCCATCTTTACAGGGGGCTTATCACCCCTCCACTTT

j_gene: TRBJ1-1
abundance: once
v_gene: TRBV7-6
len: 13
d_gene: NA
CDR3aa: CASSPNEGTAAFF
CDR3nt: TGTGCCAGCAGCCCAAACGAGGGCACGGCAGCTTTCTTT

j_gene: TRBJ2-2
abundance: NA
v_gene: TRBV7-9
len: 11
d_gene: NA
CDR3aa: CASNFGGELFF
CDR3nt: TGTGCCAGCAATTTCGGCGGGGAGCTGTTTTTT

j_gene: TRBJ2-1
abundance: NA
v_gene: TRBV2
len: 15
d_gene: TRBD1
CDR3aa: CASSEATGVGNEQFF
CDR3nt: TGTGCCAGCAGTGAAGCAACAGGGGTGGGGAATGAGCAGTTCTTC

j_gene: TRBJ1-2
abundance: NA
v_gene: TRBV9
len: 12
d_gene: NA
CDR3aa: CASTAAGIDYTF
CDR3nt: TGTGCCAGCACCGCAGCGGGGATTGACTACACCTTC

j_gene: TRBJ2-7
abundance: few
v_gene: TRBV13
len: 16
d_gene: TRBD2
CDR3aa: CASSPLSSGGAGEQYF
CDR3nt: TGTGCCAGCAGCCCACTCTCTAGCGGGGGGGCCGGCGAGCAGTACTTC

j_gene: TRBJ2-7
abundance: once
v_gene: TRBV2
len: 11
d_gene: TRBD1
CDR3aa: CASSEETGGHF
CDR3nt: TGTGCCAGCAGTGAAGAGACAGGGGGGCACTTC

j_gene: TRBJ1-6
abundance: NA
v_gene: TRBV5-1
len: 14
d_gene: TRBD1
CDR3aa: CASSQTGGGSPLHF
CDR3nt: TGCGCCAGCAGCCAAACAGGGGGGGGTTCACCCCTCCACTTT

j_gene: TRBJ1-5
abundance: NA
v_gene: TRBV2
len: 14
d_gene: TRBD1
CDR3aa: CASREAGGSQPQHF
CDR3nt: TGTGCCAGCAGGGAAGCAGGGGGCAGTCAGCCCCAGCATTTT

j_gene: TRBJ1-3
abundance: NA
v_gene: TRBV30
len: 13
d_gene: TRBD1
CDR3aa: CAYEQGGGNTIYF
CDR3nt: TGTGCCTATGAACAGGGGGGTGGAAACACCATATATTTT

j_gene: TRBJ2-3
abundance: NA
v_gene: TRBV27
len: 16
d_gene: TRBD2
CDR3aa: CASSWLGGGLQGTQYF
CDR3nt: TGTGCCAGCAGTTGGCTGGGCGGGGGGCTTCAAGGTACGCAGTATTTT

j_gene: TRBJ2-2
abundance: NA
v_gene: TRBV30
len: 15
d_gene: NA
CDR3aa: CAWSSLGARTGELFF
CDR3nt: TGTGCCTGGAGTTCCTTGGGGGCCCGGACCGGGGAGCTGTTTTTT

j_gene: TRBJ2-1
abundance: NA
v_gene: TRBV5-8
len: 15
d_gene: TRBD1
CDR3aa: CASSAGTGGGNEQFF
CDR3nt: TGTGCCAGCAGCGCCGGGACAGGGGGCGGGAATGAGCAGTTCTTC

j_gene: TRBJ2-7
abundance: NA
v_gene: TRBV28
len: 11
d_gene: NA
CDR3aa: CASSPNYEQYF
CDR3nt: TGTGCCAGCAGTCCCAACTACGAGCAGTACTTC

j_gene: TRBJ2-2
abundance: NA
v_gene: TRBV7-3
len: 18
d_gene: TRBD2
CDR3aa: CASSLRGRREMNTGELFF
CDR3nt: TGTGCCAGCAGCTTACGGGGACGGCGGGAGATGAACACCGGGGAGCTGTTTTTT

j_gene: TRBJ1-1
abundance: NA
v_gene: TRBV4-3
len: 13
d_gene: NA
CDR3aa: CASSQNRGTEAFF
CDR3nt: TGCGCCAGCAGCCAAAACCGGGGCACTGAAGCTTTCTTT

j_gene: TRBJ1-4
abundance: NA
v_gene: TRBV6-5
len: 15
d_gene: TRBD1
CDR3aa: CASSYSGTGDEKLFF
CDR3nt: TGTGCCAGCAGTTATTCCGGGACAGGGGATGAAAAACTGTTTTTT

j_gene: TRBJ2-7
abundance: few
v_gene: TRBV19
len: 11
d_gene: TRBD1
CDR3aa: CATGQAYEQYF
CDR3nt: TGTGCCACAGGACAGGCCTACGAGCAGTACTTC

j_gene: TRBJ2-7
abundance: NA
v_gene: TRBV6-1
len: 15
d_gene: NA
CDR3aa: CASSGRGEGFYEQYF
CDR3nt: TGTGCCAGCAGTGGGCGGGGAGAGGGTTTCTACGAGCAGTACTTC